This entry lists 4 T cell receptor beta chains sequenced from one sample in a study of blood T cells in healthy people across ages. A second PCR, run for roughly 7 to 12 cycles, used a sample-barcoded 5' primer plus a J-beta primer mix. One entry per CDR3 protein, called by TCRdb with MiXCR from the 5' RACE reads. The top ten hold about 2.1% of the sample, which has about 1.8 million distinct CDR3 sequences, around half seen once. Sequenced input: blood. These receptors all come from a woman in her forties in good health.

The J gene is TRBJ2-7, the V gene TRBV7-9, with TRBD2 matching 7 bases. Germline V gives CDR1 SEHNR, CDR2 FQNEAQ (reference sequence). Trimming removed 3 bases from V and 2 bases from J; junction bases left unmatched: 10. The CDR3 length is 16 residues. The chain's CDR3 is CASSFEYGGSPYEQYF. DNA of the CDR3: TGTGCCAGCAGCTTTGAGTACGGCGGGAGCCCCTACGAGCAGTACTTC.

The gene calls are TRBV7-6 and TRBJ2-3, with D possibly called TRBD1 or TRBD2 (7 bases each). The V and J ends lost 4 bases and 10 bases respectively, with 18 bases between them. CDR1 and CDR2 (germline): SGHVS, FNYEAQ. The CDR3 runs to 14 residues. The CDR3 sequence: CASSWNQGGVAQYF. The CDR3 nucleotides are TGTGCCAGCAGCTGGAACCAGGGGGGGGTGGCGCAGTATTTT. The full variable domain, with the rest looked up from reference TRBV7-6 and TRBJ2-3, is GAGVSQSPRYKVTKRGQDVALRCDPISGHVSLYWYRQALGQGPEFLTYFNYEAQQDKSGLPNDRFSAERPEGSISTLTIQRTEQRDSAMYRCASSWNQGGVAQYFGPGTRLTVL.

The genes are TRBV20-1 and TRBJ2-4; D call uncertain. V was shortened by 3 bases and J by 1 base, with 13 bases between the two germline ends. Germline V lookup: CDR1 DFQATT, CDR2 SNEGSKA (reference sequence). The CDR3 extends over 15 amino acids. CDR3 bases: TGCAGTGCTAGTTTACCAGGTCCCGCCAAAAACATTCAGTACTTC. Translated: CSASLPGPAKNIQYF.

The CDR3 spells CASSAWSTNEKLFF. CDR3 DNA sequence: TGTGCCAGCAGCGCCTGGTCAACTAATGAAAAACTGTTTTTT. The chain is built from TRBV11-2 and TRBJ1-4; D gene ambiguous. CDR1 and CDR2 from the germline V gene are SGHAT and FQNNGV. Trimming pared 5 bases from V and 0 bases from J, leaving 7 bases between. This CDR3 is built from 14 residues.